This is a list of T cell receptor beta chains from one sample in a study of blood T cell repertoires in COVID-19. This table comes from immunoSEQ multiplex PCR, and its TCRdb copy is limited to in-frame clones, with some not included. The table includes 90,000 to 150,000 clones, 85% detected once. Sequenced material: peripheral blood. The receptors shown here come from a man older than 75 with acute or convalescent COVID-19. The CDR3 runs from the conserved cysteine through the conserved F or W. D genes are given only for firm matches. Size is stated for part of the rows, as once, few or many counts, or as a class when the clone is expanded.

TRBJ2-7	TRBD2	TRBV3-1/TRBV3-2	-	TGTGCCAGCAGCCAAGACCTCCGGACTAGCGGAGTATACGAGCAGTACTTC	CASSQDLRTSGVYEQYF
TRBJ1-4	-	TRBV9	-	TGTGCCAGCAGCCCCTCCAGTGCAACTAATGAAAAACTGTTTTTT	CASSPSSATNEKLFF
TRBJ2-7	TRBD1	TRBV11-1	-	TGTGCCAGCAGCTTAAAGGACAGGTATCGCGAGCAGTACTTC	CASSLKDRYREQYF
TRBJ1-1	-	TRBV6-2/TRBV6-3	-	TGTGCCAGCAGTTACCCCGGGACATCGAACACTGAAGCTTTCTTT	CASSYPGTSNTEAFF
TRBJ2-5	TRBD2	TRBV14	medium-sized	TGTGCCAGCAGCTGGGGACTAGCAACACTGGGGGCCCAGTACTTC	CASSWGLATLGAQYF
TRBJ2-2	TRBD1	TRBV6-4	-	TGTGCCAGCAGCCCATACAGGGGTACCGGGGAGCTGTTTTTT	CASSPYRGTGELFF
TRBJ1-2	TRBD1	TRBV6-6	once	TGTGCCAGCAGCAGCGGACAGGGGAACTATGGCTACACCTTC	CASSSGQGNYGYTF
TRBJ1-5	TRBD1	TRBV6-2/TRBV6-3	-	TGTGCCAGCAGCCCGGGACAGGCCTTTGGGCAGCCCCAGCATTTT	CASSPGQAFGQPQHF
TRBJ2-5	-	TRBV4-3	-	TGCGCCAGCAGCCAAGATGGAGGGACTGCCGCCACCCCCCAGTACTTC	CASSQDGGTAATPQYF
TRBJ1-5	-	TRBV5-5	-	TGTGCCAGCAGCTTGGGGTTTGAGGGCGTCGGTCAGCCCCAGCATTTT	CASSLGFEGVGQPQHF
TRBJ1-2	-	TRBV5-1	-	TGCGCCAGCAGCTTACAGGGTGACTATGGCTACACCTTC	CASSLQGDYGYTF
TRBJ1-6	TRBD1	TRBV6-6	-	TGTGCCAGCCAAAAGGGACAGCAATATAATTCACCCCTCCACTTT	CASQKGQQYNSPLHF
TRBJ2-7	-	TRBV10-2	-	TGCGCCAGCAGTGAGTCGACACCCTCCTACGAGCAGTACTTC	CASSESTPSYEQYF
TRBJ2-2	TRBD2	TRBV5-8	-	TGTGCCAGCAGCTTCCGGACTAGCGGGGGGGGCACCGGGGAGCTGTTTTTT	CASSFRTSGGGTGELFF
TRBJ2-3	TRBD2	TRBV29-1	-	TGCAGCGTACCCGGGGGGAAGGGCTCCCGCCCAGATACGCAGTATTTT	CSVPGGKGSRPDTQYF
TRBJ1-1	-	TRBV19	-	TGTGCCAGTAGGACGACTGGAGGCGGGAACACTGAAGCTTTCTTT	CASRTTGGGNTEAFF
TRBJ2-2	-	TRBV29-1	-	TGCAGCGTTGCCGTCACCGGGGAGCTGTTTTTT	CSVAVTGELFF
TRBJ2-7	TRBD1	TRBV2	-	TGTGCCAGCAGTGTCGGGACAGCGAGCTACGAGCAGTACTTC	CASSVGTASYEQYF
TRBJ1-1	-	TRBV7-7	-	TGTGCCAGCAGCCGGACTATGAACACTGAAGCTTTCTTT	CASSRTMNTEAFF
TRBJ2-4	TRBD2	TRBV7-9	-	TGTGCCAGCAGCCGTCTAGCGGGACCGGGGTCCAAAAACATTCAGTACTTC	CASSRLAGPGSKNIQYF
TRBJ2-5	-	TRBV18	-	TGTGCCAGCTCACCGCGGGGTACTGAAGAGACCCAGTACTTC	CASSPRGTEETQYF
TRBJ2-3	TRBD1	TRBV5-1	-	TGCGCCAGCAGTTACCGGACAGGGGTTACAACAGATACGCAGTATTTT	CASSYRTGVTTDTQYF
TRBJ1-4	-	TRBV19	-	TGTGCCAGTAGTATAGATTATCCCGGGGACTTCGCAAAACTGTTTTTT	CASSIDYPGDFAKLFF
TRBJ2-2	TRBD2	TRBV5-1	-	TGCGCCAGCAGCTTTGATAGCGGGGGCACCGGGGAGCTGTTTTTT	CASSFDSGGTGELFF
TRBJ2-5	-	TRBV3-1/TRBV3-2	-	TGTGCCAGCAGCCTCCTGACAGCAGAGACCCAGTACTTC	CASSLLTAETQYF
TRBJ1-1	-	TRBV2	-	TGTGCCAGCACGGGGGAGGAGAACACTGAAGCTTTCTTT	CASTGEENTEAFF
TRBJ2-1	TRBD2	TRBV28	-	TGTGCCAGCAGTCCGGCTAGCGGGAATTCCTACAATGAGCAGTTCTTC	CASSPASGNSYNEQFF
TRBJ1-5	-	TRBV28	-	TGTGCCAGCAGTTCCGGAGGGAGCGGCAGCAATCAGCCCCAGCATTTT	CASSSGGSGSNQPQHF
TRBJ1-3	-	TRBV5-1	-	TGCGCCAGCAGCTTGGACGAGGGAAACACCATATATTTT	CASSLDEGNTIYF
TRBJ1-1	-	TRBV5-6	-	TGTGCCAGCAGCGCCCAGGGGACGGGCACTGAAGCTTTCTTT	CASSAQGTGTEAFF
TRBJ2-2	-	TRBV5-1	-	TGCGCCAGCAGCACCGGTACTACCGGGGAGCTGTTTTTT	CASSTGTTGELFF
TRBJ2-7	-	TRBV6-5	-	TGTGCCAGCAGCTCCCCGGGTCCCCCCTACGAGCAGTACTTC	CASSSPGPPYEQYF
TRBJ2-1	TRBD2	TRBV3-1/TRBV3-2	-	TGTGCCAGCAGCCATTCACTAGCGGGAGGGCCTAATGAGCAGTTCTTC	CASSHSLAGGPNEQFF
TRBJ2-1	-	TRBV20-1	once	TGCAGTGCTAGTGGAGCGAAAAGTCAGCCCCGCTCCTACAATGAGCAGTTCTTC	CSASGAKSQPRSYNEQFF
TRBJ1-3	-	TRBV3-1/TRBV3-2	-	TGTGCCAGCAGCCGCAACAGGGCTGGAAACACCATATATTTT	CASSRNRAGNTIYF
TRBJ2-7	TRBD2	TRBV6-6	-	TGTGCCAGCGCTAGCGGGGGGGCCGGCGAGCAGTACTTC	CASASGGAGEQYF
TRBJ2-7	-	TRBV10-3	-	TGTGCCATCAGTGGGGACACGAGCTCCTACGAGCAGTACTTC	CAISGDTSSYEQYF
TRBJ2-5	TRBD2	TRBV10-3	-	TGTGCCATCAGTGAGCGGCTAGCGGGGGGTAACCAAGAGACCCAGTACTTC	CAISERLAGGNQETQYF
TRBJ1-3	-	TRBV4-2	-	TGTGCCAGCAGCCCCCCTACAGGATCTGGAAACACCATATATTTT	CASSPPTGSGNTIYF
TRBJ1-6	TRBD1	TRBV4-2	once	TGTGCCAGCAGCCCCCGAGACAGGGGATCCTCCTATAATTCACCCCTCCACTTT	CASSPRDRGSSYNSPLHF
TRBJ2-5	TRBD1	TRBV10-3	-	TGTGCCATCAAGGGACAGGGGGCCGGAGAGACCCAGTACTTC	CAIKGQGAGETQYF
TRBJ1-3	-	TRBV6-5	few	TGTGCCAGCAGGGAGGAGTACACCTCTGGAAACACCATATATTTT	CASREEYTSGNTIYF
TRBJ1-2	-	TRBV24-1	-	TGTGCCACCAGTGCCCGGGGGGGGGATGGCTACACCTTC	CATSARGGDGYTF
TRBJ2-5	TRBD1	TRBV5-1	once	TGCGCCAGCAGCCTACCCAAGGACAGGGTCGAAGAGACCCAGTACTTC	CASSLPKDRVEETQYF
TRBJ2-2	-	TRBV5-1	-	TGCGCCAGCAGCTTGGCCGGAGGCACCGGGGAGCTGTTTTTT	CASSLAGGTGELFF
TRBJ2-5	TRBD2	TRBV7-3	-	TGTGCCAGCAGCTTATGGGGGGGCCAAGAGACCCAGTACTTC	CASSLWGGQETQYF
TRBJ1-1	-	TRBV3-1/TRBV3-2	-	TGTGCCAGCAGCCAAGATGTGACAGTTACTGGGGCTTTCTTT	CASSQDVTVTGAFF
TRBJ1-2	-	TRBV21-1	-	TGTGCCAGCAGCAAAGCGGACAGGGGGCGATATGGCTACACCTTC	CASSKADRGRYGYTF
TRBJ2-7	-	TRBV10-2	-	TGCGCCAGCAGTAAAAACAGGGTAGGACGCTACGAGCAGTACTTC	CASSKNRVGRYEQYF
TRBJ1-5	TRBD1	TRBV18	-	TGTGCCAGCTCACCACCGGGGGGACAGGATAGCAATCAGCCCCAGCATTTT	CASSPPGGQDSNQPQHF
TRBJ1-1	-	TRBV19	-	TGTGCCAGTCAAAGACAAGCCTCGAGTCCTGAAGCTTTCTTT	CASQRQASSPEAFF
TRBJ2-2	-	TRBV19	-	TGTGCCAGTAGTTCAAACAGGGTCACGAACACCGGGGAGCTGTTTTTT	CASSSNRVTNTGELFF
TRBJ2-7	TRBD1	TRBV7-9	-	TGTGCCAGCAGCTTAGAGGGCCAGGGGGCCCGACTGGGGGAGCAGTACTTC	CASSLEGQGARLGEQYF
TRBJ2-2	-	TRBV7-2	-	TGTGCCAGCAGGGAGGTTGGAGGCGGGGAGCTGTTTTTT	CASREVGGGELFF